Listed here are 30 T cell receptor beta chains from one sample, sequenced in a study of tumor-infiltrating lymphocytes in primary liver carcinoma. The researchers produced TCR beta cDNA from roughly 550 ng total RNA with a constant-region primer. ARM-PCR was slightly modified, and three nested multiplex PCR rounds with it gave rise to the TCR beta libraries. The first two PCR rounds used TRBV1-TRBV30 primers with a Cbeta primer, 9 to 11 cycles each. TCRdb processed the multiplex PCR reads anew with MiXCR; each CDR3 protein has one entry. The repertoire holds under 130,000 distinct CDR3 sequences, with 82% as singletons. The study co-extracted DNA and RNA from roughly 20-30 mg of unsorted bulk tissue. Sequencing input: liver tumor tissue from sampling region 3. Noted subset: tumor region T3, left-lateral pole. All receptors derive from a man aged 35 to 55 with primary liver carcinoma and hepatitis B virus infection.

The chain couples TRBV5-6 to TRBJ1-6; D remains ambiguous. The V and J ends lost 9 bases and 0 bases respectively, with 16 bases between them. CDR1 is SGHDT, CDR2 YYEEEE, per germline. There are 16 residues in the CDR3. The CDR3: CAIFGRSSSYNSPLHF. In DNA, the CDR3 is TGTGCCATCTTCGGCAGGTCAAGCTCCTATAATTCACCCCTCCACTTT.

The DNA of the CDR3 is TGTGCCAGTAGTCCTGGACTAGCGGGAAAGGTAGGTACGCAGTATTTT. Translated, it gives CASSPGLAGKVGTQYF. V and J are TRBV28 and TRBJ2-3; 12 nucleotides agree with TRBD2. There are 16 residues in the CDR3. From germline, CDR1 is MDHEN and CDR2 SYDVKM. J lost 8 bases, V lost 9 bases, and 15 bases had no gene match.

As concerns this clonotype: One junction end does not reproduce the germline sequence, and a read error may be involved. The rearrangement joins TRBV6-6 to TRBJ2-1; D may be TRBD2 (5 bases). This CDR3 has 14 amino acids. The V gene's germline CDR1 is MNHNY and CDR2 SVGAGI (reference sequence). DNA for the CDR3: TGTGCCAGCGGTTACGGGAAGGCAGACAATGAGCAGTCCTTC. Residues: CASGYGKADNEQSF.

The V call is TRBV6-5, the J call TRBJ1-6, with 7 bases aligning to TRBD1. CDR3 length equals 15 residues. The germline V gene encodes CDR1 MNHEY and CDR2 SVGAGI. V lost 6 bases and J lost 9; bases outside the gene matches: 11. The CDR3 protein is CASRRDTGVGSPLHF. The DNA for the CDR3 is TGTGCCAGCAGGAGAGACACAGGGGTCGGTTCACCCCTCCACTTT.

Remarks on this clonotype: At one end the junction does not follow the germline gene, possibly because of a read error. The chain combines TRBV12-3 or TRBV12-4 with TRBJ2-5, with unresolved D. The CDR3 consists of 13 residues. CDR3: CASGLIVGETQYF. CDR3 nucleotides: TGTGCCAGCGGTTTAATTGTAGGGGAGACCCAGTACTTC.

On this clonotype itself: It is likely a read error, because the conserved phenylalanine at the end of the CDR3 is missing. The DNA is omitted, as the CDR3 cannot be located on it reliably, and the CDR3 follows TCRdb's listing. The chain combines TRBV6-5 with TRBJ2-5. Germline lookup yields CDR1 MNHEY and CDR2 SVGAGI. From its first to its last residue, the CDR3 has 17 amino acids. The CDR3 protein is CACSYSSSGGSQETQYS.

Regarding this clonotype: One end of the junction fails to match germline, which may point to a read error. This sequence joins TRBV6-1 and TRBJ2-3, with 8 bases lining up with TRBD1. Germline V gene data show CDR1 as MNHNS and CDR2 as SASEGT. This CDR3 region has 16 residues. This CDR3 reads CVSSEAGGQGPDTQYF. DNA for the CDR3: TGTGTCAGCAGTGAAGCAGGAGGACAGGGACCAGATACACAGTATTTT.

Of note for this clonotype: This clone may be a read error of a much larger clone one base away. J is TRBJ2-6 and V is TRBV10-1; D is perhaps TRBD1 (6 bases). This CDR3 is 16 amino acids long. Germline-derived CDR1 and CDR2 are WNHNN and SYGVQD (reference sequence). The V and J ends lost 10 bases and 9 bases respectively, with 25 bases between them. In nucleotides, the CDR3 is TGCGCCACCCCTGCGGGTAGCGAAACAGGGATCAACGTCCTGACTTTC. Its translation: CATPAGSETGINVLTF.

The count of this clonotype is one. This chain uses TRBV29-1 with TRBJ2-7; 7 nucleotides agree with TRBD2. This CDR3 has 13 residues. Germline V gene data show CDR1 as SQVTM and CDR2 as ANQGSEA. V lost 5 bases and J lost 6; bases outside the gene matches: 10. CDR3 residues: CSVQWRGGLEQYF. In nucleotides, the CDR3 is TGCAGCGTTCAATGGAGGGGAGGGCTCGAGCAGTACTTC.

About this clonotype: The junction and the germline gene differ at one end; a read error may be behind it. The chain employs TRBV29-1 and TRBJ1-5, with a weak D call TRBD1 (6 bases). This CDR3 contains 13 residues. The germline V gene encodes CDR1 SQVTM and CDR2 ANQGSEA. CDR3 in amino acids: CSTRGGANQSQHF. The CDR3 DNA reads TGCAGCACCAGAGGGGGAGCGAATCAGTCCCAGCATTTT.

The chain uses TRBV29-1 and TRBJ2-1; 8 bases agree with TRBD1. The CDR3 loop spans 12 amino acids. Trimming cost V 8 bases and J 12 bases; bases outside gene matches: 12. The germline V gene has CDR1 SQVTM and CDR2 ANQGSEA. The CDR3 region has the DNA TGCAGCTCAGAACAGGGGGTGGGTAGGCAGTTCTTC. This translates into CSSEQGVGRQFF.

This clonotype was detected many times. V is TRBV5-1 and J is TRBJ1-3, with 7 bases that match TRBD1. Germline V gives CDR1 SGHRS, CDR2 YFSETQ. The CDR3 spans 17 residues. Trimming cost V 0 bases and J 4 bases; bases outside gene matches: 10. The CDR3 coding sequence is TGCGCCAGCAGCTTGGAGAGCCAGGGGGGAGCAGGAAACACCATATATTTT. As protein: CASSLESQGGAGNTIYF.

Points on this clonotype: Mismatch with germline at one junction end may stem from a read error. The chain combines TRBV29-1 with TRBJ1-1; weak D call: TRBD1 (6 bases). This CDR3 has 15 amino acids. Germline CDR1 reads SQVTM; CDR2 reads ANQGSEA. The CDR3, as DNA: TGCAGCGTCGCCCCTGGGAGGGGGATGAATACTGAAGCTTTCTTT. Translated, it gives CSVAPGRGMNTEAFF.

The chain has TRBV7-9 and TRBJ2-2, with D perhaps matching TRBD1 or TRBD2 (6 bases each). Germline V gene sequence: CDR1 SEHNR, CDR2 FQNEAQ (reference sequence). The CDR3 has 15 residues. The ends were cut back, 6 bases at V and 5 bases at J, with 16 bases in the middle. DNA for the CDR3: TGTGCCAGCAGACTGGGACATGCGGGGACCGGGGAGCTGTTTTTT. The encoded protein is CASRLGHAGTGELFF.

A word on this clonotype: The junction and the germline gene differ at one end; a read error may be behind it. The rearrangement uses TRBV6-5 and TRBJ2-3, with D perhaps matching TRBD2 (6 bases). Germline V gene sequence: CDR1 MNHEY, CDR2 SVGAGI. The CDR3 loop spans 15 amino acids. CDR3 sequence (DNA): TGTACCAGCAACCCAGCACTAGCTGGAACAGATACGCAGTATTTT. Encoded protein: CTSNPALAGTDTQYF.

The chain joins TRBV12-3 or TRBV12-4 to TRBJ1-2, with D hard to call. Trimming took off 5 bases at V and 12 bases at J, with 19 bases between the two ends. This CDR3 has 13 amino acids. In nucleotides, the CDR3 is TGTGCCAGCAGTGCTGAAAGGAACTATGGTAACACCTTC. Protein product: CASSAERNYGNTF.

Details on this clonotype: A much bigger clone sits one base away, suggesting this may be a read error. CDR3: CASGRDRGLGKQYF. CDR3 coding DNA: TGTGCCAGCGGCCGGGACAGGGGGCTGGGCAAGCAGTACTTC. This chain joins TRBV7-9 and TRBJ2-7, with 12 bases matching TRBD1. The CDR3 is 14 residues long. The germline gives CDR1 SEHNR, CDR2 FQNEAQ (reference sequence). With 8 bases clipped from V and 8 bases from J, the junction kept 10 bases outside the gene matches.

Concerning this clonotype itself: This likely comes from a read error, as the CDR3 has no conserved phenylalanine or tryptophan at its end. This rearrangement joins TRBV6-2 or TRBV6-3 to TRBJ1-2, with 7 bases fitting TRBD1. The CDR3 runs to 12 residues. The germline V gene encodes CDR1 MNHEY and CDR2 SVGEGT. DNA of the CDR3: TGTACCAGCAGTCCGGGACAGTATGGCTACACCTCC. Translated: CTSSPGQYGYTS.

Turning to this clonotype: One junction end disagrees with the germline gene, perhaps due to a read error. The J gene is TRBJ2-2, the V gene TRBV11-1; D may be TRBD1 or TRBD2 (5 bases each). The CDR3 spans 15 residues. Looked up from germline, CDR1 is SGHAT and CDR2 is FQDESV (reference sequence). The CDR3 nucleotides read TGTACCAGCAGCTATACAGGACCTTTCTCCTGGGAGCTGTTGTTT. Encoded protein: CTSSYTGPFSWELLF. Supplemented by reference TRBV11-1 and TRBJ2-2, the full variable domain reads EAEVAQSPRYKITEKSQAVAFWCDPISGHATLYWYRQILGQGPELLVQFQDESVVDDSQLPKDRFSAERLKGVDSTLKIQPAELGDSAMYLCTSSYTGPFSWELLFGEGSRLTVL.

This chain's CDR3 is CVTTKGVEQYF. CDR3 DNA sequence: TGTGTCACCACAAAAGGGGTTGAACAGTACTTC. The V gene is TRBV11-2, the J gene TRBJ2-7; maybe TRBD1 (5 bases). This CDR3 has 11 amino acids. In germline, CDR1 is SGHAT, CDR2 FQNNGV.

This clonotype has a count of ten or more. The chain links TRBV6-1 to TRBJ2-7; D is perhaps TRBD1 (6 bases). V was pared by 6 bases and J by 3 bases, with 12 bases between. This CDR3 is built from 13 residues. Germline V gene data show CDR1 as MNHNS and CDR2 as SASEGT. The CDR3 region has the DNA TGTGCCAGCAGCCCGGGACATATCTACGAGCAGTACTTC. Its protein product is CASSPGHIYEQYF.

Turning to this clonotype: One end of the junction varies from germline; a read error may be responsible. This rearrangement joins TRBV11-2 to TRBJ2-2; perhaps TRBD2 as D (5 bases). In germline, CDR1 is SGHAT, CDR2 FQNNGV. This CDR3 is built from 13 residues. Here the CDR3 reads CTSSVRPTGELFF. For the CDR3, the DNA is TGTACCAGCAGCGTTAGGCCCACCGGGGAACTGTTTTTT.

Notes on this clonotype: A read error may produce the germline difference seen at one junction end. The chain joins TRBV6-5 to TRBJ1-2; no firm D call. Looked up from germline, CDR1 is MNHEY and CDR2 is SVGAGI. This CDR3 spans 14 amino acids. CDR3 DNA: TGTGCCAGCAGTCACTCGTGGGATAGCTATGGCTACACCTTC. As protein: CASSHSWDSYGYTF.

Details on this clonotype: The CDR3 does not end in the conserved phenylalanine or tryptophan, so this is likely a read error. The chain's CDR3 is CATTGTSGREGVQYS. DNA of the CDR3: TGTGCCACCACCGGGACTAGCGGGAGGGAAGGCGTGCAGTACTCC. This chain uses TRBV10-3 with TRBJ2-7, with 16 bases lining up with TRBD2. The CDR3 length is 15 residues. V trimming: 10 bases; J trimming: 9 bases; junction bases outside the gene matches: 12. Germline V gene data show CDR1 as ENHRY and CDR2 as SYGVKD.

The chain has TRBV5-4 and TRBJ2-1, with 7 bases identical to TRBD2. Germline CDR1 is SGHNT and CDR2 is YYREEE (reference sequence). CDR3 length: 15 residues. V lost 3 bases, J lost 6 bases, and 9 bases stayed unmatched. CDR3 in amino acids: CASSSNSGCLNEQFF. The CDR3 region has the DNA TGTGCCAGCAGCTCCAATAGCGGGTGCCTCAATGAGCAGTTCTTC.

To note about this clonotype: Given a much more abundant clone one base away, this may be a read error. The V call is TRBV19, the J call TRBJ1-5; D is unresolved. CDR1 is LNHDA and CDR2 is SQIVND in the germline V gene (reference sequence). V gave up 1 base and J gave up 0 bases, with 7 bases separating them. The CDR3 is 15 residues long. The CDR3 sequence is CASSIVAVSNQPQHF. DNA of the CDR3: TGTGCCAGTAGTATAGTGGCCGTTAGCAATCAGCCCCAGCATTTT.

This chain links TRBV12-3 or TRBV12-4 with TRBJ1-5, with D possibly TRBD1 on 6 matching bases. The CDR3 consists of 15 residues. Deletions cut 6 bases from V and 6 bases from J, with 18 bases between. CDR3 in amino acids: CASRFGTRGRQPQHF. In DNA, the CDR3 is TGTGCCAGCAGATTCGGGACAAGGGGCCGTCAGCCCCAGCATTTT.

A note on this clonotype: Without the conserved terminal phenylalanine or tryptophan, this CDR3 likely stems from a read error. This chain joins TRBV12-3 or TRBV12-4 and TRBJ2-5; possibly TRBD2 for D (5 bases). The CDR3 runs 13 residues. For the CDR3, the DNA is TGTGCCAGCAGTTTGTCCGGGGTTGAGATCCAGTACCTC. The encoded protein is CASSLSGVEIQYL.

The chain employs TRBV7-9 and TRBJ2-7; no clear D. With 4 bases removed from V and 6 bases from J, the gap between germline ends came to 22 bases. The CDR3 has 16 residues. Germline CDR1 is SEHNR and CDR2 is FQNEAQ (reference sequence). The DNA of the CDR3 is TGTGCCAGCAGCTGGGCCAGCGTGAAAGGGTTGGGCGAGCAGTACTTC. This codes for CASSWASVKGLGEQYF.

The table lists this clonotype with a count of one. One junction end disagrees with the germline gene, perhaps due to a read error. The rearrangement links TRBV10-3 to TRBJ1-6; 7 positions agree with TRBD1. Germline CDR1 ENHRY, CDR2 SYGVKD. The CDR3 sequence is 15 residues long. The CDR3 nucleotides are TGTGCCACCCAACTCGGGACAGACTTTAATTCACCCCTTCACTTT. It translates to CATQLGTDFNSPLHF.